The subject of this entry is one T cell receptor (beta chain). Assay: immunoSEQ multiplex PCR; the TCRdb copy retains only in-frame clones and omits some. The sample includes some 220,000 clones, over 75% of them seen just once. The data belong to a study of blood T cell repertoires in COVID-19. Trimming removed 2 bases from V and 5 bases from J, with 7 bases in between. Germline CDR1 MNHEY, CDR2 SVGEGT. The CDR3 runs 13 residues. The chain carries TRBV6-2 or TRBV6-3 and TRBJ1-5; D unresolved. The source is a woman in her 70s with COVID-19, enrolled during active disease. The sequencing input was peripheral blood. The CDR3 loop reads CASSYEVDQPQHF. DNA of the CDR3: TGTGCCAGCAGTTACGAGGTAGATCAGCCCCAGCATTTT.